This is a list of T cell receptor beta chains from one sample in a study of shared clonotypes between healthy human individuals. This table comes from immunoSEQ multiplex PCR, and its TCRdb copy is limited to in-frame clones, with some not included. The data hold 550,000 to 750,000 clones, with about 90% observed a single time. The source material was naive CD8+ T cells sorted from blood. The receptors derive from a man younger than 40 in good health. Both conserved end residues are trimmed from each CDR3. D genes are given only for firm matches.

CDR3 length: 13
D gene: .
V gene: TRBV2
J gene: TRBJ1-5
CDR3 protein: ASSSWDFSNQPQH

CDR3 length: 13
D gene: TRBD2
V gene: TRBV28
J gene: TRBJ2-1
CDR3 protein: ASSFGTSGRGEQF

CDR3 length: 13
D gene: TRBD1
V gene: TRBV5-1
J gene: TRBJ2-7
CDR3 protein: ASSTPDRGDYEQY

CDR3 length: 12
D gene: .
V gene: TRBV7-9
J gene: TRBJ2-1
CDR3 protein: ASSSPRDYNEQF

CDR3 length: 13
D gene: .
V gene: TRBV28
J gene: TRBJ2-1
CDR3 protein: ASSDLRDSDNEQF

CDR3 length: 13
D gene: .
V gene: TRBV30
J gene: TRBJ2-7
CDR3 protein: AWSVGAGPGSEQY

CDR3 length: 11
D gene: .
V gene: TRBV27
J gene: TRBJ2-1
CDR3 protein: ASSLKGYNEQF

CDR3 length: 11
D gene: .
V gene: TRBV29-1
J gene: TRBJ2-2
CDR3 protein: SVAGLNTGELF

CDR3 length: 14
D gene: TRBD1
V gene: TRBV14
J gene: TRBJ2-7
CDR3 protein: ASSQIHRGWNYEQY

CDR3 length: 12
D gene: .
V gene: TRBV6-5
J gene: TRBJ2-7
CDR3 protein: ASSSSPDSYEQY

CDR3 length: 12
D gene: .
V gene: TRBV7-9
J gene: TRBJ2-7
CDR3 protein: ASSPPAPMYEQY

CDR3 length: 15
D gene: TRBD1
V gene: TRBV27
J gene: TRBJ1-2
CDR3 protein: ASSPGTDLRARYGYT

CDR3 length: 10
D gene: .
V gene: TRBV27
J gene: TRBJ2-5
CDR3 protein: ASSSPGWTQY

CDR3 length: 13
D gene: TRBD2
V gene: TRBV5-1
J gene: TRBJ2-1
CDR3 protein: ASSLISGSFDEQF

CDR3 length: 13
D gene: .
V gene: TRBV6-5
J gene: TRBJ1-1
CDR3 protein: ASRGNEDRPDGAF

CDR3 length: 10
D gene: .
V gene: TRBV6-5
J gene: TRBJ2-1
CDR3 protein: ASSFPGTQQF

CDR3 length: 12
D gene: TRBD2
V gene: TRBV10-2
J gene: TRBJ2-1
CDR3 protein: ASSDSGRTNEQF

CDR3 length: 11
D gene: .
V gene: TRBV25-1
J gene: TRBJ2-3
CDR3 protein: ASSGQDRHTQY

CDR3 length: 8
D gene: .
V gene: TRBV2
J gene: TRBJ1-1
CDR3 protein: ASSGNGAF

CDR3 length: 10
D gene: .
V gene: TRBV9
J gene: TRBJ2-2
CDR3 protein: ASSEYTGELF

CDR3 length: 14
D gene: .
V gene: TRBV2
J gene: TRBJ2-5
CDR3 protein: ASTAAHRLDLETQY

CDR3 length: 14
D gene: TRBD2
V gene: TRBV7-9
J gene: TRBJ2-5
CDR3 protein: ASSLLLAGVRETQY